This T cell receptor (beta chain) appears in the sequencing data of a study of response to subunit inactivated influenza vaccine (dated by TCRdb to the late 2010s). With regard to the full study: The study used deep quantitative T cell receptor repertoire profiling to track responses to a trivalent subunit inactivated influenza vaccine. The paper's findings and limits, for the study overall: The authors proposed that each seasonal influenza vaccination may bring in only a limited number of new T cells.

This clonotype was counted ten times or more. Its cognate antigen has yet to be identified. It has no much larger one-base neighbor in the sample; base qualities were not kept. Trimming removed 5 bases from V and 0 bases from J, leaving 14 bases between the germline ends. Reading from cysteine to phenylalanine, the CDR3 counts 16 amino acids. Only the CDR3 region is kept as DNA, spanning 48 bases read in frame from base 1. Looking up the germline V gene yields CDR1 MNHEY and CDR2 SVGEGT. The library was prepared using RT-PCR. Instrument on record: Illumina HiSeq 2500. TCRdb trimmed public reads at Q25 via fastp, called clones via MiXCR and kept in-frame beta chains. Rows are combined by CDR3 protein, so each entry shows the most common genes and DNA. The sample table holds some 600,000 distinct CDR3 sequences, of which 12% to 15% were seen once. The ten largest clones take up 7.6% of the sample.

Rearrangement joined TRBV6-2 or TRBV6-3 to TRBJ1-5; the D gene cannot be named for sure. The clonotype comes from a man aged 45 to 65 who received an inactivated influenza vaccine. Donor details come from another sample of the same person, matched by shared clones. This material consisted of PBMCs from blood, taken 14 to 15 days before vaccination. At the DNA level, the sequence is TGTGCCAGCAGTACTATTGACAACTATAGCAATCAGCCCCAGCATTTT. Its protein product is CASSTIDNYSNQPQHF.